This T cell receptor (beta chain) was retrieved from a study of beta chain features in type 1 diabetes. Study at large: Taken together, all samples contributed roughly 100 million examined sorted cells. Study conclusions and caveats: Any PCR bias toward short templates would affect both groups alike.

With respect to this clone: The antigen is unknown.

Since all of the isolated RNA was reverse transcribed, expressed TCRB transcripts were what got sequenced. Naive, central memory and regulatory T cell samples produced a mean of about 3.5 million reads. This table comes from immunoSEQ multiplex PCR, and its TCRdb copy is limited to in-frame clones, with some not included. The repertoire holds 200,000 to 250,000 clones, with less than 35% as singletons. The CDR3 is 15 residues long. Trimming cost V 4 bases and J 7 bases, with 20 bases left between them. The germline CDR1 and CDR2 sequences are SGDLS and YYNGEE. This clonotype originated in a man aged 30-40 years in good health. The chain couples TRBV9 to TRBJ1-2; a possible D gene is TRBD1 (6 bases). Sample: central memory CD4+ T cells from blood. The chain's CDR3 is CASSPRDTLSSGYTF. DNA of the CDR3: TGTGCCAGCAGCCCAAGGGACACCCTTTCGTCTGGCTACACCTTC.